The 16 T cell receptor beta chains in this list originate from one sample, sequenced in a study of T cells in tuberculosis. Some clones are missing from TCRdb's copy, which holds only in-frame ones; the method was immunoSEQ multiplex PCR. The table shows around 45,000 clones, with roughly 94% occurring only once. The sample consisted of PBMCs. Receptors originate from a donor aged 10-35 years with latent tuberculosis or without tuberculosis infection. Some clones in this sample may be carry-over from other donors' samples.

J is TRBJ1-2 and V is TRBV25-1; D ambiguous. Deletions cut 3 bases from V and 4 bases from J, with 9 bases between. Germline CDR1 reads MGHDK; CDR2 reads SYGVNS. CDR3 length: 13 residues. This CDR3 reads CASSDIQLYGYTF. CDR3 nucleotide sequence: TGTGCCAGCAGTGATATACAGCTCTATGGCTACACCTTC.

The chain couples TRBV10-1 to TRBJ2-7; 8 positions match TRBD1. CDR1 is WNHNN, CDR2 SYGVQD, per germline (reference sequence). This CDR3 is built from 13 residues. The V and J ends lost 5 bases and 3 bases, in that order; junction bases with no gene match: 3. CDR3 amino acids: CASSRQGRYEQYF. CDR3 bases: TGCGCCAGCAGTAGACAGGGGCGCTACGAGCAGTACTTC.

The rearrangement links TRBV5-1 to TRBJ1-1, with TRBD1 matching over 10 bases. Losses at the gene ends were 2 bases for V and 10 bases for J; bases not matched to a gene: 17. CDR1 is SGHRS, CDR2 YFSETQ, per germline. This CDR3 spans 17 amino acids. CDR3: CASSLKSRDRGPRGAFF. As DNA, the CDR3 is TGCGCCAGCAGCTTAAAATCCCGGGACAGGGGACCCCGGGGAGCTTTCTTT. The complete variable domain, with remaining parts taken from reference TRBV5-1 and TRBJ1-1, reads KAGVTQTPRYLIKTRGQQVTLSCSPISGHRSVSWYQQTPGQGLQFLFEYFSETQRNKGNFPGRFSGRQFSNSRSEMNVSTLELGDSALYLCASSLKSRDRGPRGAFFGQGTRLTVV.

As regards this clone: Its ends do not fully match the called genes, so a read error is possible. The rearrangement uses TRBV6-5 and TRBJ1-1; tentative D call: TRBD1 (5 bases). Germline-derived CDR1 and CDR2 are MNHEY and SVGAGI. This CDR3 has 13 amino acids. The CDR3 reads CAGARAANTEALF. CDR3 coding DNA: TGTGCCGGGGCAAGGGCTGCGAACACTGAAGCTCTCTTT.

V gene TRBV5-1 combines with J gene TRBJ2-5; 9 bases match TRBD2. Germline assignment: CDR1 SGHRS and CDR2 YFSETQ. Unmatched junction bases numbered 5, after V lost 1 base and J lost 4 bases. The CDR3 loop spans 15 amino acids. The CDR3 bases are TGCGCCAGCAGCTTGTTGGCGGGAGGGAGAGAGACCCAGTACTTC. Translation gives CASSLLAGGRETQYF.

The CDR3 region is CASSDGQVVGELFF. The CDR3 nucleotides are TGCGCCAGCAGTGATGGACAGGTAGTCGGGGAGCTGTTTTTT. J is TRBJ2-2 and V is TRBV10-1; 7 bases fit TRBD1. Germline V gene sequence: CDR1 WNHNN, CDR2 SYGVQD (reference sequence). The junction had 5 bases not matched to a gene; V was cut back by 3 bases and J by 7 bases. The CDR3 is made up of 14 amino acids.

The chain couples TRBV27 to TRBJ2-7, with TRBD2 matching 13 bases. From germline, CDR1 is MNHEY and CDR2 SMNVEV (reference sequence). The CDR3 is 15 residues long. The junction had 6 bases not matched to a gene; V was cut back by 5 bases and J by 5 bases. The CDR3 protein is CASSLLAGGKDEQYF. The CDR3 DNA is TGTGCCAGCAGTCTACTAGCGGGAGGGAAGGACGAGCAGTACTTC.

The rearrangement uses TRBV5-6 and TRBJ1-2; D unresolved. This CDR3 spans 16 amino acids. Trimming removed 0 bases at V and 4 bases at J, with 16 bases between. Germline assignment: CDR1 SGHDT and CDR2 YYEEEE. In DNA, the CDR3 is TGTGCCAGCAGCTTGGGGGCTCAGCCTCAGACCTATGGCTACACCTTC. Translated, it gives CASSLGAQPQTYGYTF.

The chain has TRBV27 and TRBJ2-1, with 9 bases fitting TRBD2. The CDR3 loop spans 15 amino acids. Unmatched junction bases numbered 6, after V lost 7 bases and J lost 2 bases. Germline V gives CDR1 MNHEY, CDR2 SMNVEV (reference sequence). The CDR3 DNA sequence: TGTGCCAGCAATTCGGCGGGAGGGCCCTACAATGAGCAGTTCTTC. It codes for CASNSAGGPYNEQFF.

The genes are TRBV10-3 and TRBJ2-1; 9 nucleotides align to TRBD2. The CDR3 is 14 residues long. J was trimmed by 2 bases and V by 8 bases; bases with no gene match: 4. CDR1 and CDR2 from the germline V gene are ENHRY and SYGVKD. The CDR3 coding sequence is TGTGCCATCTTAGCGGGAGACACCTACAATGAGCAGTTCTTC. This translates into CAILAGDTYNEQFF.

This clone was detected once. The V and J genes are TRBV10-2 and TRBJ2-1; D is undetermined. The germline V gene has CDR1 WSHSY and CDR2 SAAADI. V lost 6 bases and J 3 bases, leaving 3 bases between the germline ends. This CDR3 is built from 11 residues. CDR3 nucleotide sequence: TGCGCCAGCAGCCTCTACAATGAGCAGTTCTTC. Protein sequence: CASSLYNEQFF.

The chain is built from TRBV9 and TRBJ1-2; no clear D gene. CDR3 length: 14 amino acids. The V and J ends lost 4 bases and 3 bases respectively, with 13 bases between them. CDR1 SGDLS and CDR2 YYNGEE come from the germline V gene. This CDR3 reads CASSLLGEDYGYTF. In DNA form, the CDR3 reads TGTGCCAGCAGCCTTCTCGGGGAGGACTATGGCTACACCTTC.

This clone was seen just once. This sequence joins TRBV10-3 and TRBJ1-2; D call uncertain. V lost 0 bases and J 3 bases, leaving 17 bases between the germline ends. This CDR3 has 17 residues. Germline V CDR1 and CDR2: ENHRY, SYGVKD. As DNA, the CDR3 is TGTGCCATCAGTGAGTCCTTTGTCGGGGAGGGATACTATGGCTACACCTTC. Protein sequence: CAISESFVGEGYYGYTF.

This rearrangement joins TRBV11-2 to TRBJ1-2; D is perhaps TRBD1 (5 bases). Germline V lookup: CDR1 SGHAT, CDR2 FQNNGV. The CDR3 sequence is 15 residues long. V lost 0 bases and J lost 3, with 11 bases in between. Here the CDR3 DNA reads TGTGCCAGCAGCTTAGATGGAGGGGCGGACTATGGCTACACCTTC. Its protein is CASSLDGGADYGYTF.

The J gene is TRBJ1-1, the V gene TRBV9; TRBD1 might be the D (6 bases). In germline, CDR1 is SGDLS, CDR2 YYNGEE. Trimming took 1 base from V and 3 from J, leaving 16 bases between them. CDR3 length equals 16 residues. The CDR3 region is CASSVHPGQPDTEAFF. The CDR3 nucleotides read TGTGCCAGCAGCGTACACCCCGGACAGCCAGACACTGAAGCTTTCTTT.

The chain carries TRBV28 and TRBJ2-1; TRBD1 matches at 8 bases. V gave up 6 bases and J gave up 12 bases; unmatched junction bases: 4. From germline, CDR1 is MDHEN and CDR2 SYDVKM. The CDR3 contains 11 residues. The chain's CDR3 is CASSPQGGQFF. CDR3 sequence (DNA): TGTGCCAGCAGCCCACAGGGGGGGCAGTTCTTC.